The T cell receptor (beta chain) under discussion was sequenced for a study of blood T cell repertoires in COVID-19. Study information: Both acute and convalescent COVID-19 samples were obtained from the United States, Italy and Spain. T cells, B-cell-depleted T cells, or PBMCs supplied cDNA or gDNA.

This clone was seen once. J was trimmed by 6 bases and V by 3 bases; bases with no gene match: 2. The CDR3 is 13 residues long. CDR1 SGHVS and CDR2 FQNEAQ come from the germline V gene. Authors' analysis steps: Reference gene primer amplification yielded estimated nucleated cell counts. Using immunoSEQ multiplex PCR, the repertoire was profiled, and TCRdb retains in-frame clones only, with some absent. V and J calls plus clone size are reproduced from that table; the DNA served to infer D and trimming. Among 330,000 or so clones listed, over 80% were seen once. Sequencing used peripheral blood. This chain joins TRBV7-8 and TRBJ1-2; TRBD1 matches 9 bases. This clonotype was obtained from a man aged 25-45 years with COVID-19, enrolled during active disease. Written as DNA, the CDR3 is TGTGCCAGCAGCTTGGGACAGGGACATGGCTACACCTTC. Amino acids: CASSLGQGHGYTF.